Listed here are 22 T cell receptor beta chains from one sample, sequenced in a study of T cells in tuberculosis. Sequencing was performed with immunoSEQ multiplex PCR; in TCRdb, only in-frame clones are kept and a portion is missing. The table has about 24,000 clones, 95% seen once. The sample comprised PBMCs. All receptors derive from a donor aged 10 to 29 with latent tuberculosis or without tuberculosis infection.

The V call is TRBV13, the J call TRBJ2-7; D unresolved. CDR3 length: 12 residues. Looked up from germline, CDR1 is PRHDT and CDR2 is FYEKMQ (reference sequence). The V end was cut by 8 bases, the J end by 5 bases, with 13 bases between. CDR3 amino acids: CASETRQNEQYV. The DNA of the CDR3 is TGTGCCAGCGAGACGAGGCAGAACGAGCAGTACGTC.

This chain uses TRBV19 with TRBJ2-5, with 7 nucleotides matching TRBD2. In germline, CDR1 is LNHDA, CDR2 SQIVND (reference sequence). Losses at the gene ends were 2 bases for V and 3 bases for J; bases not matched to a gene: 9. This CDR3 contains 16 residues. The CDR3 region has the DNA TGTGCCAGTAGTATACTAGCGGACTACGGGAAAGAGACCCAGTACTTC. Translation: CASSILADYGKETQYF.

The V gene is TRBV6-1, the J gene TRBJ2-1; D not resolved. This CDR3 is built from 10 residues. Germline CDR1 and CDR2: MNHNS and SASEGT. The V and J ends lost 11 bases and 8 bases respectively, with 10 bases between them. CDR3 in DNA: TGTGCCGCCTTTAGTTATGAGCAGTTCTTC. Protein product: CAAFSYEQFF.

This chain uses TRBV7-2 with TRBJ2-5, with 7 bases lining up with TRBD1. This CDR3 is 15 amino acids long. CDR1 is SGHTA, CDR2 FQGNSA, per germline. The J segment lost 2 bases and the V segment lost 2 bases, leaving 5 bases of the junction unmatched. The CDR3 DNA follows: TGTGCCAGCAGCTTATACCCGGGACAGCAAGAGACCCAGTACTTC. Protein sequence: CASSLYPGQQETQYF.

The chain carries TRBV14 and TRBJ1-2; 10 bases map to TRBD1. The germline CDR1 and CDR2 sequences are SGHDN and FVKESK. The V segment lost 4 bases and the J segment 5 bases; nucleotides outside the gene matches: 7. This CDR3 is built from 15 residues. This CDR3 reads CASSPRTGGIYGYTF. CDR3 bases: TGTGCCAGCAGCCCCCGGACAGGGGGGATTTATGGCTACACCTTC.

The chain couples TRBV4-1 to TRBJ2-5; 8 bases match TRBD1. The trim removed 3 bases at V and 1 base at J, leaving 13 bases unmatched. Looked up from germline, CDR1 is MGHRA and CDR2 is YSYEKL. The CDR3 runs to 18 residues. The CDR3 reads CASSHLPGQGQFQETQYF. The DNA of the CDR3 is TGCGCCAGCAGCCATCTCCCCGGACAGGGACAATTCCAAGAGACCCAGTACTTC.

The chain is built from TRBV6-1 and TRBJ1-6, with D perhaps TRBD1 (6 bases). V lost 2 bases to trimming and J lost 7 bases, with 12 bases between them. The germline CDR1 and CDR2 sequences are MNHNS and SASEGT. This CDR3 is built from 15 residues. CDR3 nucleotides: TGTGCCAGCAGTGAAACACCCGGACAGAATTCACCCCTCCACTTT. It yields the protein CASSETPGQNSPLHF.

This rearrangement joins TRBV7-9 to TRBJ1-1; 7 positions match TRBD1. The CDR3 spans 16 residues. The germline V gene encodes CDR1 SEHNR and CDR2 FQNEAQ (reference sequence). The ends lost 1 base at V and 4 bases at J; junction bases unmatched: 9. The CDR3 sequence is CASSLEKGAVGTEAFF. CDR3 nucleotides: TGTGCCAGCAGCTTAGAGAAGGGGGCTGTTGGCACTGAAGCTTTCTTT.

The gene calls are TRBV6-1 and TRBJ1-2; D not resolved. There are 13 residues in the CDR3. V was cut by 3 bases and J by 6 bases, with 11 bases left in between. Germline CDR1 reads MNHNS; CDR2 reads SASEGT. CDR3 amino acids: CASSDFGINGYTF. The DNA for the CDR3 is TGTGCCAGCAGTGACTTCGGGATAAATGGCTACACCTTC.

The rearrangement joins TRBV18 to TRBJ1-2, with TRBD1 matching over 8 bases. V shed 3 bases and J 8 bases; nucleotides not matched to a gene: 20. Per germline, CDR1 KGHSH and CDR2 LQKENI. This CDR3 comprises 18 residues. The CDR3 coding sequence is TGTGCCAGCTCACCGATCGGACAGGGAGGGTTAAGCGCGGGAGGCTACACCTTC. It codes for CASSPIGQGGLSAGGYTF.

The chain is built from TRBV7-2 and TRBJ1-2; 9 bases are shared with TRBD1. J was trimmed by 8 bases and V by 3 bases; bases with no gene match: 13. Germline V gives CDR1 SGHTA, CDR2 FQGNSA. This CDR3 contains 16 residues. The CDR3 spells CASSLGQGTGSGGYTF. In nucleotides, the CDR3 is TGTGCCAGCAGCTTGGGACAGGGAACGGGGTCGGGCGGCTACACCTTC.

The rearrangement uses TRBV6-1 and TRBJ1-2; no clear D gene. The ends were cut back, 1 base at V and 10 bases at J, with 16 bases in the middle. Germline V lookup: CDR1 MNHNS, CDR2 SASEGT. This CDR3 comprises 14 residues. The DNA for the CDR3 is TGTGCCAGCAGTGAAGTAACGGTGACCGCGGTCTACACCTTC. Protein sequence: CASSEVTVTAVYTF.

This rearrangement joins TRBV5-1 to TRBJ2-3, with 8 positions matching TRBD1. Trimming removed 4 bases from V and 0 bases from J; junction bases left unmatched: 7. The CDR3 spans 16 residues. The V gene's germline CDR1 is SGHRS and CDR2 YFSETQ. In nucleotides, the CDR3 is TGCGCCAGCAGCCTACGACAGGGGCCTAGCACAGATACGCAGTATTTT. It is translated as CASSLRQGPSTDTQYF.

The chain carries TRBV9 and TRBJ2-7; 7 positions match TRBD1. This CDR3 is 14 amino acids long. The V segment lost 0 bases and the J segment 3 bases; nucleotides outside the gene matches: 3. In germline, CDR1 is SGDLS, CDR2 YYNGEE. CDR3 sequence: CASSVDQGDYEQYF. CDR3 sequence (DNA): TGTGCCAGCAGCGTAGACCAGGGGGACTACGAGCAGTACTTC.

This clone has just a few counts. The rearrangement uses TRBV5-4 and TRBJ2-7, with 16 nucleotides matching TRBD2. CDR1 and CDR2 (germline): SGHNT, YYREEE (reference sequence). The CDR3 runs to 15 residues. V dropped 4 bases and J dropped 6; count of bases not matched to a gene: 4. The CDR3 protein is CASSGTSGGAVEQYF. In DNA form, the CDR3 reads TGTGCCAGCAGCGGGACTAGCGGGGGGGCGGTCGAGCAGTACTTC.

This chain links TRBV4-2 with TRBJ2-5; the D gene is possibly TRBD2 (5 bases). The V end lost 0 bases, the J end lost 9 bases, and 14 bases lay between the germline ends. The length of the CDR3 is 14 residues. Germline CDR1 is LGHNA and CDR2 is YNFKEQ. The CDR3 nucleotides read TGTGCCAGCAGCCAAGAGCGCGGGTTCGAGGCCCAGTACTTC. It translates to CASSQERGFEAQYF.

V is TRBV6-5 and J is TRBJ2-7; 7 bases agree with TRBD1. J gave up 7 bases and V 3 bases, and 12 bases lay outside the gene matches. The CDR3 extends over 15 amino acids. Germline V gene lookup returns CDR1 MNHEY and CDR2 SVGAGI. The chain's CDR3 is CASSYLAGGSREQYF. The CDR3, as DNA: TGTGCCAGCAGTTATTTGGCAGGGGGTTCGAGAGAGCAGTACTTC.

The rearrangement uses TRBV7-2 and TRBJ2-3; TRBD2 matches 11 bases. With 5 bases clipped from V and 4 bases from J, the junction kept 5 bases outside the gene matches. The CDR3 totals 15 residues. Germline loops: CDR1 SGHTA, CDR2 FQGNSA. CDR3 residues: CASSLQLAGADTQYF. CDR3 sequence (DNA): TGTGCCAGCAGCCTCCAACTAGCGGGGGCAGATACGCAGTATTTT.

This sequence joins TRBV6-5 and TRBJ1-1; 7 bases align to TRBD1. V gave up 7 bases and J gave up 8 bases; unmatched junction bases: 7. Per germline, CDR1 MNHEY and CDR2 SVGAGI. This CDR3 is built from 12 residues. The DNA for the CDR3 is TGTGCCAGCATAAAACAGGGGATAGAAGCTTTCTTT. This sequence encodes CASIKQGIEAFF.

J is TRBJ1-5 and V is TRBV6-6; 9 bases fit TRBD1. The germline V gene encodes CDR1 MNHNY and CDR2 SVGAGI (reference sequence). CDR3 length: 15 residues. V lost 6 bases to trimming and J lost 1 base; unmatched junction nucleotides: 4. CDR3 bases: TGTGCCAGCAGGAAGGGACAGGGCAGCAATCAGCCCCAGCATTTT. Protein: CASRKGQGSNQPQHF.

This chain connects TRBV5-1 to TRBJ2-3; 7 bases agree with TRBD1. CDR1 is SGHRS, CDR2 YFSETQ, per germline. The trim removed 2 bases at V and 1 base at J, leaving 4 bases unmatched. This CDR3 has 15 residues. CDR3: CASSFEGQGTDTQYF. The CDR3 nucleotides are TGCGCCAGCAGCTTTGAAGGACAGGGCACAGATACGCAGTATTTT.

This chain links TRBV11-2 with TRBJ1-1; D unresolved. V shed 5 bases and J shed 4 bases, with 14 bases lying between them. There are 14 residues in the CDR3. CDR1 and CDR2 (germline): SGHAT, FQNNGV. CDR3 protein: CASSDALGSTEAFF. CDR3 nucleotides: TGTGCCAGCAGCGATGCTCTCGGGTCCACTGAAGCTTTCTTT.